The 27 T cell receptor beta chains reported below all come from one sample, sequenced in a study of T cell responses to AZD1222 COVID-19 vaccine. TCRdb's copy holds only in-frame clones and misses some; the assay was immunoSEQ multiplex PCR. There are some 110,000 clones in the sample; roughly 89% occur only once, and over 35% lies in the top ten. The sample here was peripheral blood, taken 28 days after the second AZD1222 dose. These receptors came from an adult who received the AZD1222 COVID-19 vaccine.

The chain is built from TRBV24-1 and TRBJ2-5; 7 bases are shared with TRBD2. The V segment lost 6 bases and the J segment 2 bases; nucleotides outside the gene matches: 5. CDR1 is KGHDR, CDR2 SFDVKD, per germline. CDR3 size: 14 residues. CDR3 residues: CATSFGGGQETQYF. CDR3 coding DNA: TGTGCCACCAGTTTCGGGGGAGGGCAAGAGACCCAGTACTTC.

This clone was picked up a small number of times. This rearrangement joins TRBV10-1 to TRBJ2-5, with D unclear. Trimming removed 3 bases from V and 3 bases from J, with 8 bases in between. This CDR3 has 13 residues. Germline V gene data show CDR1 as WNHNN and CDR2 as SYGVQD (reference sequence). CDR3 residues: CASSEDNKETQYF. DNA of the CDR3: TGCGCCAGCAGTGAAGACAACAAAGAGACCCAGTACTTC.

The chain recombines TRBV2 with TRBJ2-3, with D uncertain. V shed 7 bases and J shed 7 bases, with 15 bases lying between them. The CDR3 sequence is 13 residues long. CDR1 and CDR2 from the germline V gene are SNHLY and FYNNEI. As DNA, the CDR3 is TGTGCCAGCACCATCCAGGAGCAGTATACGCAGTATTTT. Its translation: CASTIQEQYTQYF.

The CDR3 bases are TGTGCCAGCAGCCAAGGGAACGGACTGTGGTATTTT. It specifies CASSQGNGLWYF. The chain links TRBV3-1 (or the pseudogene TRBV3-2) to TRBJ1-3; unclear D gene. Trimming left V 1 base short and J 16 bases short, with 14 bases between. This CDR3 comprises 12 residues. Germline V gene sequence: CDR1 LGHDT, CDR2 YNNKEL (reference sequence).

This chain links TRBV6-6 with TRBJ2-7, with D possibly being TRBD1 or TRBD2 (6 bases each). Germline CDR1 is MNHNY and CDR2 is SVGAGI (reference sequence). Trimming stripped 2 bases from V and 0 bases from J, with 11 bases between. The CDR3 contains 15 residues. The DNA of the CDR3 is TGTGCCAGCAGTTACCGGAGGGGGGCCTCCTACGAGCAGTACTTC. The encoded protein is CASSYRRGASYEQYF.

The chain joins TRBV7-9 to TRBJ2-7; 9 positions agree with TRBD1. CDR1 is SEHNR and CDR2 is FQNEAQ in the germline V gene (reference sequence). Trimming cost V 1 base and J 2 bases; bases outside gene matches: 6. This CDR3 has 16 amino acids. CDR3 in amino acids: CASSLGGTGRTYEQYF. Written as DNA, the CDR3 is TGTGCCAGCAGCTTAGGCGGGACAGGGAGGACCTACGAGCAGTACTTC.

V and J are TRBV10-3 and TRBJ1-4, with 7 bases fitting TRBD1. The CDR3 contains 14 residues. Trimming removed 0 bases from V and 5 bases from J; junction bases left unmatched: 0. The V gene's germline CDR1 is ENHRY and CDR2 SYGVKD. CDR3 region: CAISESTGNEKLFF. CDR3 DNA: TGTGCCATCAGTGAGTCGACAGGGAATGAAAAACTGTTTTTT.

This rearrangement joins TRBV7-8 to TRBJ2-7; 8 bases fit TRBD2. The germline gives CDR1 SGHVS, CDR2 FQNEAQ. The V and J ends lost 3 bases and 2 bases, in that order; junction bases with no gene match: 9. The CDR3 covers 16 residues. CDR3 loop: CASSLYGLADTYEQYF. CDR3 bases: TGTGCCAGCAGCTTGTACGGACTAGCCGATACCTACGAGCAGTACTTC.

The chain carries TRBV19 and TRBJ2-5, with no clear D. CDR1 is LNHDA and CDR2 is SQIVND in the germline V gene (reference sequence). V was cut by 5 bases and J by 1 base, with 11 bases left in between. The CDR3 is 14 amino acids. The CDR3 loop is CASSASGPQETQYF. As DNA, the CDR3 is TGTGCCAGTAGTGCGTCCGGCCCCCAAGAGACCCAGTACTTC.

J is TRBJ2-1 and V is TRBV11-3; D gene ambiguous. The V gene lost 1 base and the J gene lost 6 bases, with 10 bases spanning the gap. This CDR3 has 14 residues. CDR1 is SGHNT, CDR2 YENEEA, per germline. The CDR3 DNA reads TGTGCCAGCAGCTTAGGCGGCCTTAGCAATGAGCAGTTCTTC. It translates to CASSLGGLSNEQFF.

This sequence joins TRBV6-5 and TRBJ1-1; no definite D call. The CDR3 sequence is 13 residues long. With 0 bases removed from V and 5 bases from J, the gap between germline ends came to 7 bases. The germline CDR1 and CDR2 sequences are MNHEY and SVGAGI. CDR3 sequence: CASSYSGWTEAFF. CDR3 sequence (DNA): TGTGCCAGCAGTTACTCGGGGTGGACTGAAGCTTTCTTT.

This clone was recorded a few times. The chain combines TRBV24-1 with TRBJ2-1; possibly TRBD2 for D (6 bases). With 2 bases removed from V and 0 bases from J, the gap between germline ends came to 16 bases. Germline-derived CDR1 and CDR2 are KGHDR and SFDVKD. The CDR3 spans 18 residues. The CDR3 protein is CATSDSTSFDSSYNEQFF. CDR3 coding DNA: TGTGCCACCAGTGATTCAACTAGCTTCGATAGCTCCTACAATGAGCAGTTCTTC.

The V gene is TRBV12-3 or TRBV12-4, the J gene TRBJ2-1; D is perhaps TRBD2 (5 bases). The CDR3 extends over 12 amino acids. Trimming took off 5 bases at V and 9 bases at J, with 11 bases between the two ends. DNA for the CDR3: TGTGCCAGCAGTCCCGGACTCGGTGAGCAGTTCTTC. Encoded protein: CASSPGLGEQFF.

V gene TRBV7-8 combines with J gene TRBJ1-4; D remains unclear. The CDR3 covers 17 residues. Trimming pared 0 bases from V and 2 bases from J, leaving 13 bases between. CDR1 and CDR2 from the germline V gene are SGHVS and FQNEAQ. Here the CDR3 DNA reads TGTGCCAGCAGCTTAGCGTTTGCAGGCGACACTAATGAAAAACTGTTTTTT. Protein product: CASSLAFAGDTNEKLFF.

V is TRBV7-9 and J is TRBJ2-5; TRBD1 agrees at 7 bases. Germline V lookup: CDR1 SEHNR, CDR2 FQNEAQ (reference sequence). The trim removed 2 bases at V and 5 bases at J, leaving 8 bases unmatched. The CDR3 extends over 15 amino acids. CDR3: CASSLTGQLGETQYF. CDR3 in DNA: TGTGCCAGCAGCTTAACGGGACAGCTGGGGGAGACCCAGTACTTC.

CDR3 coding DNA: TGTGCCAGCAGCTTACCTATAGGGGCCGGGGCCTACGAGCAGTACTTC. It specifies CASSLPIGAGAYEQYF. J is TRBJ2-7 and V is TRBV7-8, with D possibly being TRBD1 or TRBD2 (5 bases each). Looked up from germline, CDR1 is SGHVS and CDR2 is FQNEAQ. This CDR3 is 16 amino acids long. The V end was cut by 2 bases, the J end by 2 bases, with 16 bases between. Variable domain in full (rest from reference TRBV7-8 and TRBJ2-7): GAGVSQSPRYKVAKRGQDVALRCDPISGHVSLFWYQQALGQGPEFLTYFQNEAQLDKSGLPSDRFFAERPEGSVSTLKIQRTQQEDSAVYLCASSLPIGAGAYEQYFGPGTRLTVT.

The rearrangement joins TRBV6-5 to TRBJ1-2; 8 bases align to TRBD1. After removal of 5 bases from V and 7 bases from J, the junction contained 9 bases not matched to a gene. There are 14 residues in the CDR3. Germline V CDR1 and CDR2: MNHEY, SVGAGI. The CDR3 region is CASSQPGQASGYTF. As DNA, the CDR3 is TGTGCCAGCAGTCAGCCGGGACAGGCGTCTGGCTACACCTTC.

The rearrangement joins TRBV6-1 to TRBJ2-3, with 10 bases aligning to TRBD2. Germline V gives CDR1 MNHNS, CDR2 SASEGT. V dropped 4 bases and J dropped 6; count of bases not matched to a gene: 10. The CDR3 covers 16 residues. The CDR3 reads CASSGGGTSVGDTQYF. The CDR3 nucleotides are TGTGCCAGCAGTGGAGGAGGGACTAGCGTGGGCGATACGCAGTATTTT.

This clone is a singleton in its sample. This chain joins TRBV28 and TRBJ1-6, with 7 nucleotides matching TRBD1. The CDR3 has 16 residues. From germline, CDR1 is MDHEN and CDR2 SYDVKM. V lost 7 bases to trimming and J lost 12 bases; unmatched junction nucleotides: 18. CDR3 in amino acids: CASNHLPTGMVRPLHF. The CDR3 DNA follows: TGTGCCAGCAACCACCTCCCGACAGGGATGGTCAGACCCCTCCACTTT.

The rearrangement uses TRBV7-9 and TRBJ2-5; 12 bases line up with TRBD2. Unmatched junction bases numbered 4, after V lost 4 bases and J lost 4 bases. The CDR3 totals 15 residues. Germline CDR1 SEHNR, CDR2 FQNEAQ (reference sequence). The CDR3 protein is CASSSGLAGRETQYF. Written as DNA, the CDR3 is TGTGCCAGCAGCTCTGGACTAGCGGGAAGAGAGACCCAGTACTTC.

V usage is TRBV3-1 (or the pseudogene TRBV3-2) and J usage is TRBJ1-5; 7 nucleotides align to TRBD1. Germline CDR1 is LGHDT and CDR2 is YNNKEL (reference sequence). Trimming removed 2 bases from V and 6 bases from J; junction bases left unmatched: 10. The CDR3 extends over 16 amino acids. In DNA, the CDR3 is TGTGCCAGCAGCCAACGGGTGCAGGGGGGTTGTCAGCCCCAGCATTTT. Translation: CASSQRVQGGCQPQHF.

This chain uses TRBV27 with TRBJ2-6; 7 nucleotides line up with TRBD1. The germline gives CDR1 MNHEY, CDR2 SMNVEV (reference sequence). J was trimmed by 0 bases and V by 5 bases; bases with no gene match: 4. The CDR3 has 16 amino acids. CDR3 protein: CASSPGQTSGANVLTF. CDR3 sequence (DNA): TGTGCCAGCAGTCCGGGACAGACCTCTGGGGCCAACGTCCTGACTTTC.

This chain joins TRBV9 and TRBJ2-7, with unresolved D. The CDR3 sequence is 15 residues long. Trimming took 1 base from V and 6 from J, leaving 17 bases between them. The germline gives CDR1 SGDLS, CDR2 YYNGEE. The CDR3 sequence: CASSVTAVPPGEQYF. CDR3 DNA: TGTGCCAGCAGCGTAACGGCGGTCCCCCCTGGCGAGCAGTACTTC.

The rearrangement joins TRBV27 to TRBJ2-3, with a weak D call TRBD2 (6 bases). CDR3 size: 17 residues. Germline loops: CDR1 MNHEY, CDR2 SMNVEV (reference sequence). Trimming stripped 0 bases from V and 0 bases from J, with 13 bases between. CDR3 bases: TGTGCCAGCAGTTTATCCCCCGGGACTGCTAGCACAGATACGCAGTATTTT. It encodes CASSLSPGTASTDTQYF.

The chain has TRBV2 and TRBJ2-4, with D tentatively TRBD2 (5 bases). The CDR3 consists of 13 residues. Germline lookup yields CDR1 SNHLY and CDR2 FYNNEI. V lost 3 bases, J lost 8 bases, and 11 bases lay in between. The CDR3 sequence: CASSEKRADIQYF. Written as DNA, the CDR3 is TGTGCCAGCAGTGAGAAACGAGCGGACATTCAGTACTTC.

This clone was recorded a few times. As DNA, the CDR3 is TGTGCCAGCAGCATGGGTCTAGCGGTCACCGGGGAGCTGTTTTTT. This translates into CASSMGLAVTGELFF. The rearrangement joins TRBV28 to TRBJ2-2; TRBD2 matches at 7 bases. Unmatched junction bases numbered 8, after V lost 6 bases and J lost 4 bases. Germline CDR1 reads MDHEN; CDR2 reads SYDVKM. CDR3 length: 15 amino acids. The variable domain in full, with the rest retrieved from reference TRBV28 and TRBJ2-2, is DVKVTQSSRYLVKRTGEKVFLECVQDMDHENMFWYRQDPGLGLRLIYFSYDVKMKEKGDIPEGYSVSREKKERFSLILESASTNQTSMYLCASSMGLAVTGELFFGEGSRLTVL.

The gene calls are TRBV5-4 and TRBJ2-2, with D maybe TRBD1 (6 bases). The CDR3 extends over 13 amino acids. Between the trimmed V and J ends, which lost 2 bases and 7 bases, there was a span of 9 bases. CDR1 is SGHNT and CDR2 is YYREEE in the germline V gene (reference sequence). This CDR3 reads CASSFGQIGELFF. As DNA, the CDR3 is TGTGCCAGCAGCTTTGGACAGATCGGGGAGCTGTTTTTT.